This passage covers 7 T cell receptor beta chains from one sample sequenced in a study of CD8 T cells in Susac syndrome. An input of roughly 0.45 to 1 ug of RNA was subjected to reverse transcription using random hexamers. From the immunoSEQ multiplex PCR reads, TCRdb called clonotypes with MiXCR, one entry per CDR3 protein. This table has 150,000 or so distinct CDR3 sequences, around 96% appearing once. Input material: CD4+ T cells from PBMCs. These receptor sequences come from a human donor with Susac syndrome.

V and J are TRBV10-3 and TRBJ2-2; D unresolved. Trimming removed 6 bases at V and 4 bases at J, with 9 bases between. Germline V gene data show CDR1 as ENHRY and CDR2 as SYGVKD. This CDR3 region has 13 residues. CDR3 DNA sequence: TGTGCCATCAGCGACGTGGGCACCGGGGAGCTGTTTTTT. This translates into CAISDVGTGELFF.

The chain carries TRBV12-3 or TRBV12-4 and TRBJ2-1; D is unclear. CDR3 size: 13 residues. Trimming cost V 5 bases and J 6 bases, with 11 bases left between them. The CDR3 DNA reads as TGTGCCAGCAGTCTCCCCCCACGCAATGAGCAGTTCTTC. This sequence encodes CASSLPPRNEQFF.

The chain has TRBV20-1 and TRBJ2-7; possibly TRBD2 for D (5 bases). Germline V gene lookup returns CDR1 DFQATT and CDR2 SNEGSKA (reference sequence). Trimming removed 0 bases at V and 6 bases at J, with 12 bases between. The CDR3 has 13 amino acids. CDR3: CSARDPGRGEQYF. Written as DNA, the CDR3 is TGCAGTGCTAGAGATCCGGGGAGAGGCGAGCAGTACTTC.

V is TRBV9 and J is TRBJ2-6; D is ambiguous. Germline assignment: CDR1 SGDLS and CDR2 YYNGEE. V lost 0 bases to trimming and J lost 3 bases, with 4 bases between them. The CDR3 runs to 14 residues. CDR3 residues: CASSVALGANVLTF. The CDR3 DNA follows: TGTGCCAGCAGCGTAGCTCTTGGGGCCAACGTCCTGACTTTC.

This chain joins TRBV14 and TRBJ2-2; D might be TRBD1 (6 bases). The ends were cut back, 9 bases at V and 1 base at J, with 9 bases in the middle. CDR1 and CDR2 from the germline V gene are SGHDN and FVKESK. The CDR3 covers 13 residues. CDR3 in DNA: TGTGCCAGGGGGGCCGGGAACACCGGGGAGCTGTTTTTT. It encodes CARGAGNTGELFF.

The chain joins TRBV6-5 to TRBJ1-1, with D possibly TRBD1 on 6 matching bases. The CDR3 spans 14 residues. V lost 7 bases, J lost 1 base, and 13 bases lay in between. The germline gives CDR1 MNHEY, CDR2 SVGAGI. CDR3 in amino acids: CASTSGERNTEAFF. CDR3 DNA sequence: TGTGCCAGCACCTCAGGGGAAAGGAACACTGAAGCTTTCTTT.

This clonotype is a singleton in its sample. J is TRBJ2-6 and V is TRBV4-2; D is uncertain. The V and J ends lost 1 base and 0 bases respectively, with 7 bases between them. Germline lookup yields CDR1 LGHNA and CDR2 YNFKEQ. The CDR3 totals 16 residues. The CDR3 protein is CASSQAWGSGANVLTF. The CDR3 DNA is TGTGCCAGCAGCCAAGCCTGGGGCTCTGGGGCCAACGTCCTGACTTTC.